This T cell receptor (beta chain) was captured in a study of PD-1 blockade in classical Hodgkin lymphoma (dated by TCRdb to 2020 to 2022). In the study overall: Nivolumab dosing was 3 mg/kg intravenously every 2 weeks, continuing until either disease progression or unacceptable toxicity. The study used TCR beta sequencing and CyTOF to define a peripheral blood immune signature of response to PD-1 blockade in classical Hodgkin lymphoma. On the study overall, not on this receptor specifically: Trial patients with a complete response had baseline diversity similar to that of newly diagnosed patients, while partial responders and progressors had significantly lower diversity. Only a single clinical trial cohort was studied, and what caused the repertoire differences, possibly disease activity or prior therapy, remained undefined. Baseline TCR diversity was reported to be lower in newly diagnosed patients than in healthy donors and to be lower still in relapsed/refractory patients. By C4D1, a significant rise was seen in CD4+ TCR diversity but not in CD8+ TCR diversity (p=0.0027 vs p=0.16), and the rise was most apparent among complete responders (p=0.02). Diversity was lower in patients who began nivolumab less than 1 year after ASCT, so these patients were left out of later analyses to avoid confounding by immune reconstitution.

Genomic DNA was extracted with the Qiagen DNeasy kit from unsorted PBMCs and from negatively selected CD4+ and CD8+ fractions. TCR beta CDR3 regions were amplified by immunoSEQ multiplex PCR using primers annealing to V and J segments. Amplification bias was minimized using a synthetic immune receptor repertoire, and residual bias was removed computationally after sequencing. In the authors' own workflow: Custom Python scripts were used to quantify repertoire diversity as the Shannon entropy index. Unsorted, CD4+ and CD8+ repertoires were examined separately, except in combined analyses, for which CD4+ and CD8+ sequences were merged in silico. Clonal expansion was defined as at least a 2-fold frequency increase after treatment relative to C1D1, with a pseudocount of 0.5 for undetected baseline clones. Clones with 0 or 1 copy at C1D1 were classified as singleton clones, and clones with 2 or more copies were classified as non-singleton clones. Clones expanded in unsorted samples were assigned a CD4+, CD8+ or unknown annotation through matching of protein sequences in sorted samples from the same patient. Wilcoxon tests on paired samples were used to test changes in diversity from C1D1 to C4D1. TCRdb took this table from immuneACCESS and kept in-frame rearrangements with V and J called. Such tables lack part of the clones; where checked against another copy, unresolved V genes explain under half of the gap, and the rest is unexplained. V, J and clone size are those of that table, while D and trimming were read from the DNA. Here the sample has around 50,000 clones; around 87% occur a single time. The top ten clonotypes cover more than 11% of the sample.

In the case of this clone: It has no known antigen specificity. There are no base qualities to consult, and no much larger clone falls within one base.

The time point label, read with the paper, signifies: cycle 4 day 1 (C4D1), after 6 weeks of nivolumab. Every trial patient had relapsed after autologous stem cell transplantation, and cohorts A, B and C differed in prior brentuximab vedotin exposure. The trial cohort included some 53 patients with relapsed/refractory classical Hodgkin lymphoma, and each patient had a best overall response of complete response, partial response or progressive disease. In the multi-cohort phase II CheckMate 205 trial, trial patients received single-agent nivolumab. Best overall response was determined by an independent review committee according to the 2007 International Working Group response criteria. PBMCs from the trial were collected at three points: immediately before nivolumab initiation (C1D1), and during therapy at cycle 2 day 1 and cycle 4 day 1. Peripheral blood was collected in 8 mL Vacutainer Cell Preparation Tubes, from which PBMCs were isolated by centrifugation and then cryopreserved.

The source of this sequence is a human donor with classical Hodgkin lymphoma. The sample was peripheral blood mononuclear cells (PBMCs), taken before the fourth cycle of nivolumab.

The CDR3 region: CASSRGLAGANNEQFF. The sequenced DNA: TGTGCCAGCTCACGAGGGCTAGCGGGAGCGAACAATGAGCAGTTCTTC. The chain joins TRBV18 to TRBJ2-1, with 10 bases aligning to TRBD2. Inclusive of the bounding cysteine and phenylalanine, the CDR3 is 16 residues long. Just the 48-base CDR3 DNA is kept, in frame starting at base 1. Here V drops 4 bases and J drops 5 bases, and the junction holds 8 bases not matched to any gene. According to the germline V gene, CDR1 reads KGHSH and CDR2 reads LQKENI.